These T cell receptor beta chains were read from a single sample in a study of T cells in Graves' hyperthyroidism and ophthalmopathy. TCRdb reprocessed the multiplex PCR reads with MiXCR, giving one entry per CDR3 protein. The sample has about 250,000 distinct CDR3 sequences, around 25% seen once. Sequencing input: blood. Receptors were obtained from a woman aged 40 to 49 with Graves' ophthalmopathy. CDR3s include the opening cysteine and the closing phenylalanine or tryptophan. Fields, in order: clone size, V gene, D gene, J gene, CDR3 protein, CDR3 DNA. A D gene is named only where the DNA matches it firmly. Some rows have no size entry. The others give once, few or many, or a class for an expanded clone.

once	TRBV7-2	NA	TRBJ2-5	CASSLQGTEQETQYF	TGTGCCAGCAGCTTACAAGGGACTGAGCAAGAGACCCAGTACTTC
NA	TRBV12-3/TRBV12-4	TRBD1	TRBJ1-2	CASRRQGVDGYTF	TGTGCCAGCAGACGACAGGGAGTGGATGGCTACACCTTC
many	TRBV5-6	NA	TRBJ2-2	CASSLQDRYTGELFF	TGTGCCAGCAGCTTGCAGGACAGATACACCGGGGAGCTGTTTTTT
NA	TRBV28	TRBD1	TRBJ2-7	CASSRGSGTGDEQYF	TGCGCCAGCAGCCGAGGATCCGGGACAGGGGACGAGCAGTACTTC
NA	TRBV28	NA	TRBJ2-2	CASSLYFGGTGELFF	TGTGCCAGCAGTTTATACTTCGGGGGAACCGGGGAGCTGTTTTTT
many	TRBV25-1	NA	TRBJ2-5	CASSDNQRETQYF	TGTGCCAGCAGTGATAACCAGAGGGAGACCCAGTACTTC
many	TRBV25-1	TRBD1	TRBJ1-2	CASSEYFPDRGAPGYTF	TGTGCCAGCAGTGAATATTTTCCGGACAGGGGAGCCCCGGGCTACACCTTC
many	TRBV4-2	NA	TRBJ2-7	CASSQVDREYEQYF	TGTGCCAGCAGCCAAGTCGACCGCGAATACGAGCAGTACTTC
many	TRBV28	NA	TRBJ1-5	CASSFNGGGNQPQHF	TGTGCCAGCAGTTTTAATGGAGGTGGGAATCAGCCCCAGCATTTT
many	TRBV19	NA	TRBJ1-1	CASSKGLGITEAFF	TGTGCCAGTAGTAAGGGCCTCGGGATAACTGAAGCTTTCTTT
NA	TRBV11-2	TRBD1	TRBJ2-7	CASSRGTGGYEQYF	TGTGCCAGCAGCCGAGGGACAGGGGGCTACGAGCAGTACTTC
many	TRBV28	NA	TRBJ1-3	CASRAGGIGNTIYF	TGTGCCAGCAGAGCCGGGGGGATCGGAAACACCATATATTTT
NA	TRBV6-2/TRBV6-3	NA	TRBJ2-5	CASIPWAGSETQYF	TGTGCCAGCATACCCTGGGCGGGATCGGAGACCCAGTACTTC
many	TRBV20-1	NA	TRBJ2-5	CSARDTAQTQETQYF	TGCAGTGCTAGAGATACGGCGCAAACTCAAGAGACCCAGTACTTC
NA	TRBV11-2	NA	TRBJ2-7	CASSLEGAGEQYF	TGTGCCAGCAGCTTAGAGGGGGCTGGTGAGCAGTACTTC
many	TRBV20-1	TRBD1	TRBJ1-2	CSAPDRGGYGYTF	TGCAGTGCTCCGGACAGGGGGGGCTATGGCTACACCTTC
many	TRBV7-8	TRBD2	TRBJ2-7	CASSLVGGGISYEQYF	TGTGCCAGCAGCTTAGTGGGGGGGGGGATCTCCTACGAGCAGTACTTC
many	TRBV28	NA	TRBJ1-1	CASSLTALGGGDTEAFF	TGTGCCAGCAGTTTAACCGCATTGGGGGGGGGAGACACTGAAGCTTTCTTT
many	TRBV19	NA	TRBJ2-6	CASSIPLSGANVLTF	TGTGCCAGTAGTATACCCCTCTCTGGGGCCAACGTCCTGACTTTC
many	TRBV12-3/TRBV12-4	TRBD1	TRBJ1-5	CASSPGTEFDQPQHF	TGTGCCAGCAGTCCAGGGACAGAGTTCGATCAGCCCCAGCATTTT
NA	TRBV7-3	NA	TRBJ2-5	CASSPLGDGETQYF	TGTGCCAGCAGCCCCCTCGGCGATGGAGAGACCCAGTACTTC
few	TRBV27	NA	TRBJ2-7	CASSPTRSPYEQYF	TGTGCCAGCAGCCCAACTAGATCCCCCTACGAGCAGTACTTC
many	TRBV30	TRBD1	TRBJ2-5	CAYCLGQGEAQYF	TGTGCCTACTGCTTGGGACAGGGTGAGGCCCAGTACTTC
many	TRBV6-1	NA	TRBJ2-7	CASTPRGGGGYEQYF	TGTGCCAGCACACCTCGGGGAGGGGGCGGCTACGAGCAGTACTTC
many	TRBV11-1	NA	TRBJ2-2	CALSLGWQRAAGELFF	TGTGCACTCAGCCTTGGTTGGCAGCGTGCGGCCGGGGAGCTGTTTTTT
many	TRBV6-2/TRBV6-3	TRBD1	TRBJ2-2	CASSYNPGGMAGELFF	TGTGCCAGCAGTTATAATCCAGGGGGCATGGCCGGGGAGCTGTTTTTT
NA	TRBV28	TRBD1	TRBJ2-5	CASNPPDRVRETRHF	TGTGCCAGCAACCCCCCGGACAGGGTACGAGAGACCCGGCACTTC
many	TRBV5-1	TRBD2	TRBJ2-2	CASSITSALSTGELFF	TGCGCCAGCAGCATAACTAGCGCCCTATCCACCGGGGAGCTGTTTTTT
few	TRBV6-2/TRBV6-3	NA	TRBJ1-2	CASSYLGRGHGYTF	TGTGCCAGCAGTTACCTCGGAAGGGGCCATGGCTACACCTTC
NA	TRBV15	NA	TRBJ2-5	CATSRDLRYQETQYF	TGTGCCACCAGCAGAGATCTTAGGTACCAAGAGACCCAGTACTTC
once	TRBV12-3/TRBV12-4	NA	TRBJ1-5	CASSYNGARGQPQHF	TGTGCCAGCAGTTACAATGGGGCGCGTGGTCAGCCCCAGCATTTT
few	TRBV2	NA	TRBJ1-6	CASTSSYSPLHF	TGTGCCAGCACCTCCTCTTATTCACCCCTCCACTTT
many	TRBV11-2	NA	TRBJ2-7	CASSSQEYEQYF	TGTGCCAGCAGCTCACAGGAGTACGAGCAGTACTTC
NA	TRBV12-5	TRBD1	TRBJ1-2	CASGLGTGDGYTF	TGTGCTAGTGGTTTAGGGACAGGGGATGGCTACACCTTC
NA	TRBV5-1	NA	TRBJ2-5	CASGGGIQETQYF	TGCGCCAGCGGAGGGGGAATTCAAGAGACCCAGTACTTC
many	TRBV29-1	TRBD2	TRBJ2-7	CSVGLSGGSFYEQYF	TGCAGCGTGGGGTTGAGCGGGGGAAGTTTCTACGAGCAGTACTTC